This entry features one T cell receptor (beta chain) sequence. The sample belongs to a study of cytomegalovirus exposure and HLA in healthy donors. PCR involved 60 Vbeta and 13 Jbeta primers. Study processing details: Later analysis identified tens of millions of unique TCR beta chains, 8.5 million to 13 million shared. Assay: immunoSEQ multiplex PCR; the TCRdb copy retains only in-frame clones and omits some. Clone size and the V and J calls come from that table; the DNA yielded D and trimming. The sample has roughly 170,000 clones; about 80% are singletons. This CDR3 has 15 residues. In germline, CDR1 is MGHRA, CDR2 YSYEKL. The junction had 3 bases not matched to a gene; V was cut back by 3 bases and J by 4 bases.

Sequencing was performed on PBMCs. The clonotype was recovered from a woman between 25 and 40 years old in good health and CMV-seronegative. This chain uses TRBV4-1 with TRBJ2-1, with TRBD1 identical over 10 bases. The CDR3: CASSHGTGVYNEQFF. The CDR3 DNA follows: TGCGCCAGCAGCCACGGGACAGGGGTTTACAATGAGCAGTTCTTC.